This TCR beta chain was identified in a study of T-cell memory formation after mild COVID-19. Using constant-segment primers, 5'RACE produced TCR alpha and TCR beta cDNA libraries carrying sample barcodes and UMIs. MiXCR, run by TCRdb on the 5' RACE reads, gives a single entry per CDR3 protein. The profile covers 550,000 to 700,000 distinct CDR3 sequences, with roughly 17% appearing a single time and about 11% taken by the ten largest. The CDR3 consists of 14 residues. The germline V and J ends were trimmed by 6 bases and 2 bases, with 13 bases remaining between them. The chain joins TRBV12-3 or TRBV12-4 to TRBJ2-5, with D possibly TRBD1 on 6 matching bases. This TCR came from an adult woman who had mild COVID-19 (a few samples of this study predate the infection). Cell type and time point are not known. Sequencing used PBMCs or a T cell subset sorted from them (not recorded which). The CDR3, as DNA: TGTGCCAGCAGCCAAGGGACACCGCAAGAGACCCAGTACTTC. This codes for CASSQGTPQETQYF.